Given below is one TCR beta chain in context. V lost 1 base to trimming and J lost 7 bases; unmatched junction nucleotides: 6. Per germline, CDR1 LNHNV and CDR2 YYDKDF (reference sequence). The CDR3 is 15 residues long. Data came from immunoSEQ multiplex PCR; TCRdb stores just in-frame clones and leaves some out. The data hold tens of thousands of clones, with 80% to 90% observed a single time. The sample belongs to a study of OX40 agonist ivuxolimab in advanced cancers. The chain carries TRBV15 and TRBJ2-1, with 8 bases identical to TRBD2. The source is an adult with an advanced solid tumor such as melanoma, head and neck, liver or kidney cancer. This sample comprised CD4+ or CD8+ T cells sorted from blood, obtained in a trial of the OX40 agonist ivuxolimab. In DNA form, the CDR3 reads TGTGCCACCAGCAGAGGAGCGGGAGAGCGTAATGAGCAGTTCTTC. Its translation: CATSRGAGERNEQFF.